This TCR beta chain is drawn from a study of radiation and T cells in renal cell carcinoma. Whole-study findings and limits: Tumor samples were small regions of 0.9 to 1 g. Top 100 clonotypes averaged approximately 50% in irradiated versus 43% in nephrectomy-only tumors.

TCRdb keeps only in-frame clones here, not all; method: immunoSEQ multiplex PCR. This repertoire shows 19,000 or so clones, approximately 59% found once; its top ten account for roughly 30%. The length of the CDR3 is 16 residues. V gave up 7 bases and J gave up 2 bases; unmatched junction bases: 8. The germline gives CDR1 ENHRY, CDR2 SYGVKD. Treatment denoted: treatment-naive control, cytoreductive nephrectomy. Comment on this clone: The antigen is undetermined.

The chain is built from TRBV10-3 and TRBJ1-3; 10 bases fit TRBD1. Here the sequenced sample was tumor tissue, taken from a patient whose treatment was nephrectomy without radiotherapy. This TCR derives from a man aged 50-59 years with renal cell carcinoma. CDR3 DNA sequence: TGTGCCATCACCCCAGCGGGGACAGGGGCTGGAAACACCATATATTTT. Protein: CAITPAGTGAGNTIYF.